The 28 T cell receptor beta chains listed next were all sequenced from one sample in a study of T cell responses to AZD1222 COVID-19 vaccine. Only in-frame clones appear in the TCRdb table, and some are missing; sequencing was by immunoSEQ multiplex PCR. The profile shows under 200,000 clones, 88% of them singletons. This sample comprised peripheral blood, obtained on day 0 of AZD1222 vaccination. All receptors derive from an adult in good health.

This chain joins TRBV5-4 and TRBJ2-3; 7 nucleotides align to TRBD2. The germline gives CDR1 SGHNT, CDR2 YYREEE (reference sequence). V dropped 4 bases and J dropped 3; count of bases not matched to a gene: 8. This CDR3 is 15 amino acids long. Written as DNA, the CDR3 is TGTGCCAGCAGCCCTCGGGGGAGGGAGACAGATACGCAGTATTTT. Translation: CASSPRGRETDTQYF.

In DNA form, the CDR3 reads TGTGCCAGCAGCTTAGAGGCGGGAGGGCCGGCAGAGACCCAGTACTTC. It codes for CASSLEAGGPAETQYF. The chain uses TRBV7-9 and TRBJ2-5; 9 nucleotides line up with TRBD2. Germline V gene sequence: CDR1 SEHNR, CDR2 FQNEAQ (reference sequence). This CDR3 is 16 amino acids long. The V segment lost 1 base and the J segment 4 bases; nucleotides outside the gene matches: 7.

This chain uses TRBV19 with TRBJ2-1; TRBD2 matches at 9 bases. The CDR3 covers 18 residues. Germline V gene lookup returns CDR1 LNHDA and CDR2 SQIVND (reference sequence). The V segment lost 4 bases and the J segment 5 bases; nucleotides outside the gene matches: 15. CDR3 DNA sequence: TGTGCCAGTAGTACTTCCGTGGGTCTAGCGGGGATTGACAATGAGCAGTTCTTC. Translation: CASSTSVGLAGIDNEQFF.

The chain links TRBV6-5 to TRBJ2-7, with unresolved D. V was clipped by 0 bases and J by 4 bases, with 13 bases between them. Germline CDR1 reads MNHEY; CDR2 reads SVGAGI. The CDR3 consists of 15 residues. The CDR3 DNA is TGTGCCAGCAGTTACTCGCGCCAGTGGGGTTACGAGCAGTACTTC. This sequence encodes CASSYSRQWGYEQYF.

The genes are TRBV29-1 and TRBJ1-2; D possibly corresponds to TRBD1 (5 bases). The length of the CDR3 is 12 residues. Deletions cut 2 bases from V and 4 bases from J, with 8 bases between. In germline, CDR1 is SQVTM, CDR2 ANQGSEA. In DNA, the CDR3 is TGCAGCGTTGAACTCGGGGGCTATGGCTACACCTTC. This gives the protein CSVELGGYGYTF.

This clone has only one observation. The chain joins TRBV10-3 to TRBJ2-3, with no clear D. Per the germline V gene, CDR1 is ENHRY and CDR2 is SYGVKD. This CDR3 is 13 amino acids long. V lost 10 bases to trimming and J lost 0 bases, with 11 bases between them. The CDR3 coding sequence is TGTGCCACCTCCCACACTAGCACAGATACGCAGTATTTT. Translating it yields CATSHTSTDTQYF.

The V and J genes are TRBV5-6 and TRBJ2-7; TRBD1 matches at 7 bases. V trimming: 7 bases; J trimming: 5 bases; junction bases outside the gene matches: 6. There are 12 residues in the CDR3. Germline V gene sequence: CDR1 SGHDT, CDR2 YYEEEE. For the CDR3, the DNA is TGTGCCAGCGCCGACAGGGCCCACGAGCAGTACTTC. Translating gives CASADRAHEQYF.

The gene calls are TRBV12-3 or TRBV12-4 and TRBJ2-1; a weak D match, TRBD1 (5 bases). The V gene lost 5 bases and the J gene lost 9 bases, with 8 bases spanning the gap. The CDR3 consists of 11 residues. CDR3 sequence: CASSLGVEQFF. Here the CDR3 DNA reads TGTGCCAGCAGTCTAGGGGTTGAGCAGTTCTTC.

The CDR3 sequence is CASSSGGGREQYF. As DNA, the CDR3 is TGTGCCAGCAGTTCCGGTGGGGGAAGGGAGCAGTACTTC. The chain recombines TRBV12-3 or TRBV12-4 with TRBJ2-7; TRBD1 or TRBD2 may be the D gene (5 bases each). V was trimmed by 4 bases and J by 7 bases, leaving 14 bases between them. CDR3 length: 13 residues.

This clone showed up just a few times. The J gene is TRBJ2-3, the V gene TRBV20-1; TRBD2 matches 9 bases. The CDR3 is 14 amino acids. Germline CDR1 reads DFQATT; CDR2 reads SNEGSKA (reference sequence). The V and J ends lost 3 bases and 1 base, in that order; junction bases with no gene match: 2. The DNA of the CDR3 is TGCAGTGCTAGTGCTAGCGGGGGCACAGATACGCAGTATTTT. Translating gives CSASASGGTDTQYF.

The rearrangement uses TRBV5-6 and TRBJ1-2, with TRBD1 matching 8 bases. There are 14 residues in the CDR3. The germline CDR1 and CDR2 sequences are SGHDT and YYEEEE. The J segment lost 9 bases and the V segment lost 4 bases, leaving 11 bases of the junction unmatched. Here the CDR3 DNA reads TGTGCCAGCAGCCAACTCGACAGGGGAAAGAGCTACACCTTC. It codes for CASSQLDRGKSYTF.

The chain recombines TRBV6-5 with TRBJ2-3, with TRBD2 matching 7 bases. This CDR3 has 15 residues. V lost 4 bases to trimming and J lost 4 bases; unmatched junction nucleotides: 8. Germline CDR1 reads MNHEY; CDR2 reads SVGAGI. DNA of the CDR3: TGTGCCAGCAGTTCCGCGGGAGCGGGGCCAGATACGCAGTATTTT. Encoded protein: CASSSAGAGPDTQYF.

The chain joins TRBV11-2 to TRBJ1-5; D possibly corresponds to TRBD1 (5 bases). The germline CDR1 and CDR2 sequences are SGHAT and FQNNGV. V was cut by 4 bases and J by 0 bases, with 16 bases left in between. The CDR3 runs to 17 residues. CDR3 DNA: TGTGCCAGCAGCTCGCAGGGCAGACCCGATAGCAATCAGCCCCAGCATTTT. Translated, it gives CASSSQGRPDSNQPQHF. Full variable domain (rest looked up from reference TRBV11-2 and TRBJ1-5): EAGVAQSPRYKIIEKRQSVAFWCNPISGHATLYWYQQILGQGPKLLIQFQNNGVVDDSQLPKDRFSAERLKGVDSTLKIQPAKLEDSAVYLCASSSQGRPDSNQPQHFGDGTRLSIL.

The chain carries TRBV5-1 and TRBJ2-2; a weak D match, TRBD1 (6 bases). Germline V CDR1 and CDR2: SGHRS, YFSETQ. V was trimmed by 7 bases and J by 5 bases, leaving 15 bases between them. CDR3 size: 14 residues. Here the CDR3 DNA reads TGCGCCAGCGGCGGAACAGGGATTACCGGGGAGCTGTTTTTT. Translating gives CASGGTGITGELFF.

The chain employs TRBV28 and TRBJ1-4, with 7 nucleotides matching TRBD1. J was trimmed by 4 bases and V by 5 bases; bases with no gene match: 7. The CDR3 sequence is 15 residues long. CDR1 is MDHEN and CDR2 is SYDVKM in the germline V gene. CDR3 coding DNA: TGTGCCAGCAGTACCGGGACAGCCTTTAATGAAAAACTGTTTTTT. Translation gives CASSTGTAFNEKLFF. The full variable domain, in which reference TRBV28 and TRBJ1-4 provide the parts outside the CDR3, is DVKVTQSSRYLVKRTGEKVFLECVQDMDHENMFWYRQDPGLGLRLIYFSYDVKMKEKGDIPEGYSVSREKKERFSLILESASTNQTSMYLCASSTGTAFNEKLFFGSGTQLSVL.

The V gene is TRBV7-3, the J gene TRBJ2-2, with D tentatively TRBD2 (6 bases). Germline V gene lookup returns CDR1 SGHTA and CDR2 FQGTGA. Trimming removed 4 bases at V and 0 bases at J, with 6 bases between. The CDR3 has 14 amino acids. In nucleotides, the CDR3 is TGTGCCAGCAGCTCTAGCGCGAACACCGGGGAGCTGTTTTTT. Its translation is CASSSSANTGELFF.

The chain uses TRBV7-2 and TRBJ1-2, with 9 bases identical to TRBD1. The junction had 8 bases not matched to a gene; V was cut back by 5 bases and J by 4 bases. The CDR3 covers 15 residues. Germline CDR1 SGHTA, CDR2 FQGNSA. The CDR3 region has the DNA TGTGCCAGCAGCCCCAGGACAGGGGACATCTATGGCTACACCTTC. It encodes CASSPRTGDIYGYTF. Full variable domain (missing parts from reference TRBV7-2 and TRBJ1-2): GAGVSQSPSNKVTEKGKDVELRCDPISGHTALYWYRQSLGQGLEFLIYFQGNSAPDKSGLPSDRFSAERTGGSVSTLTIQRTQQEDSAVYLCASSPRTGDIYGYTFGSGTRLTVV.

The rearrangement uses TRBV7-2 and TRBJ1-2; 9 bases line up with TRBD1. V gave up 3 bases and J gave up 4 bases; unmatched junction bases: 9. This CDR3 comprises 16 residues. Germline V lookup: CDR1 SGHTA, CDR2 FQGNSA. The CDR3 reads CASSLTGQGQRYGYTF. The CDR3 coding sequence is TGTGCCAGCAGCTTGACGGGACAGGGACAACGCTATGGCTACACCTTC.

This clone was seen a few times. J is TRBJ2-7 and V is TRBV19; perhaps TRBD2 as D (6 bases). The CDR3 contains 16 residues. Germline CDR1 and CDR2: LNHDA and SQIVND (reference sequence). Trimming removed 3 bases from V and 2 bases from J, with 17 bases in between. The CDR3 DNA reads as TGTGCCAGTAGTATCGCCCAGGGAGGTTTGACCTACGAGCAGTACTTC. Its protein product is CASSIAQGGLTYEQYF. Together with reference TRBV19 and TRBJ2-7, the CDR3 gives the full variable domain: DGGITQSPKYLFRKEGQNVTLSCEQNLNHDAMYWYRQDPGQGLRLIYYSQIVNDFQKGDIAEGYSVSREKKESFPLTVTSAQKNPTAFYLCASSIAQGGLTYEQYFGPGTRLTVT.

This chain uses TRBV9 with TRBJ1-6; 9 nucleotides match TRBD1. V was pared by 2 bases and J by 6 bases, with 3 bases of the junction left unmatched. CDR3 length: 15 amino acids. CDR1 and CDR2 (germline): SGDLS, YYNGEE. Written as DNA, the CDR3 is TGTGCCAGCAGCGTGGGGGACAGGGTTAATTCACCCCTCCACTTT. Protein sequence: CASSVGDRVNSPLHF.

The V gene is TRBV5-4, the J gene TRBJ2-1, with 9 positions matching TRBD2. The germline V gene encodes CDR1 SGHNT and CDR2 YYREEE (reference sequence). CDR3 length: 15 residues. V was pared by 3 bases and J by 2 bases, with 3 bases of the junction left unmatched. CDR3: CASSWVAGAYNEQFF. CDR3 sequence (DNA): TGTGCCAGCAGCTGGGTAGCGGGAGCCTACAATGAGCAGTTCTTC.

The V gene is TRBV5-4, the J gene TRBJ2-7; D possibly corresponds to TRBD2 (6 bases). This CDR3 is built from 15 residues. Germline assignment: CDR1 SGHNT and CDR2 YYREEE (reference sequence). The V end lost 3 bases, the J end lost 7 bases, and 20 bases lay between the germline ends. The CDR3 DNA follows: TGTGCCAGCAGCTGGACCGGCGGGGTCTACATTGAGCAGTACTTC. Its protein product is CASSWTGGVYIEQYF.

V is TRBV5-1 and J is TRBJ1-1; tentative D call: TRBD1 (5 bases). Germline CDR1 is SGHRS and CDR2 is YFSETQ. There are 13 residues in the CDR3. Trimming cost V 4 bases and J 4 bases, with 11 bases left between them. CDR3 loop: CASSEAGATEAFF. CDR3 coding DNA: TGCGCCAGCAGCGAAGCTGGGGCCACTGAAGCTTTCTTT.

The chain recombines TRBV11-2 with TRBJ1-1; no firm D call. In germline, CDR1 is SGHAT, CDR2 FQNNGV. The CDR3 covers 13 residues. V was trimmed by 1 base and J by 7 bases, leaving 10 bases between them. CDR3 coding DNA: TGTGCCAGCAGCTTAGGGGTTAAATATGAAGCTTTCTTT. It codes for CASSLGVKYEAFF.

V and J are TRBV6-2 or TRBV6-3 and TRBJ2-4, with 7 bases lining up with TRBD1. Unmatched junction bases numbered 7, after V lost 5 bases and J lost 6 bases. Germline CDR1 reads MNHEY; CDR2 reads SVGEGT. This CDR3 is 14 amino acids long. The CDR3 reads CASSPTGVGNIQYF. The CDR3 DNA reads TGTGCCAGCAGTCCAACAGGGGTGGGAAACATTCAGTACTTC.

This chain links TRBV5-1 with TRBJ2-7, with TRBD1 as a possible D gene (6 bases). Germline CDR1 and CDR2: SGHRS and YFSETQ. V lost 1 base to trimming and J lost 5 bases, with 7 bases between them. The CDR3 covers 12 residues. The CDR3 loop is CASSLRTDEQYF. The CDR3 region has the DNA TGCGCCAGCAGCTTGAGGACAGACGAGCAGTACTTC.

The chain links TRBV19 to TRBJ1-6; 8 positions match TRBD1. Germline CDR1 reads LNHDA; CDR2 reads SQIVND (reference sequence). V shed 8 bases and J 10 bases; nucleotides not matched to a gene: 10. The CDR3 runs to 14 residues. The CDR3 here is CASGFGQGASPLHF. In DNA, the CDR3 is TGTGCCAGTGGCTTTGGACAGGGAGCGTCACCCCTCCACTTT.

The chain is built from TRBV18 and TRBJ2-4, with D perhaps TRBD2 (5 bases). Germline lookup yields CDR1 KGHSH and CDR2 LQKENI. The length of the CDR3 is 18 residues. The V and J ends lost 2 bases and 0 bases respectively, with 17 bases between them. CDR3: CASSPRPGELLAKNIQYF. The CDR3 DNA reads TGTGCCAGCTCACCAAGACCCGGGGAATTACTAGCCAAAAACATTCAGTACTTC.